The sequence of this T cell receptor (beta chain) was determined in a study of radiotherapy plus CTLA-4 blockade in lung cancer. Across the study: Objective responses were seen in over 15% of patients, disease control in 31%. Study-wide findings and caveats: Among reported predictors of response, early blood T cell clone dynamics with interferon-beta performed best. Peripheral blood showed expansion of tumor-derived TCR clones after radiotherapy and ipilimumab.

The study gave focal radiation plus ipilimumab CTLA-4 blockade to patients with chemo-refractory metastatic non-small-cell lung cancer. TCRdb keeps only in-frame clones here, not all; method: immunoSEQ multiplex PCR. This repertoire shows 50,000 to 65,000 clones, 65% to 85% found once; its top ten account for 2% to 2.5%. This CDR3 is 14 amino acids long. CDR1 and CDR2 (germline): SGHTA, FQGTGA. The V and J ends lost 0 bases and 6 bases respectively, with 10 bases between them. This clone was detected once. Its antigen is still unknown. The same CDR3 also results from other DNA sequences found in this sample.

Sequenced here: peripheral blood, sampled from a patient treated with radiotherapy plus ipilimumab. The J gene is TRBJ2-3, the V gene TRBV7-3; D might be TRBD1 (6 bases). This clonotype was sampled from a human donor with non-small cell lung cancer whose response to radiotherapy plus ipilimumab could not be evaluated. The CDR3 loop reads CASSLTGGSDTQYF. CDR3 in DNA: TGTGCCAGCAGCTTAACTGGGGGCTCGGATACGCAGTATTTT.